This TCR beta chain is drawn from a study of Tregs in tolerant kidney transplant recipients. The CDR3 consists of 20 residues. The germline V gene encodes CDR1 SGHVS and CDR2 FNYEAQ. Study-level findings and limits: This study did not directly address biological reproducibility. Activated donor B cell expansion appeared to reveal the most relevant donor-specific TCRbeta repertoire.

Assay: immunoSEQ multiplex PCR; the TCRdb copy retains only in-frame clones and omits some. The data show 35,000 to 55,000 clones, with about 90% seen just once and about 0.74% held by the top ten. This clone was observed a single time. Its antigen is not identified. Compared with germline, one end of the junction differs, possibly owing to a read error. The sample has other DNA sequences that encode this CDR3 too. Unstimulated Tregs (CD4+CD25+CD127-) and CD4+CD25- non-Tregs were sorted from PBMCs. Thawed PBMCs were rested overnight at 37°C with 200 to 250 IU/ml IL-2 before regulatory T cell sorting. This receptor was identified in a human donor in good health. Sample: Tregs from blood. V usage is TRBV7-6 and J usage is TRBJ2-7, with 14 bases fitting TRBD2. The CDR3 sequence: CASSLALGLAGASYSYEQYF. As DNA, the CDR3 is TGCGCCAGCAGCTTAGCTCTGGGACTAGCGGGAGCCTCCTACTCCTACGAGCAGTACTTC.